This passage covers 17 T cell receptor beta chains from one sample sequenced in a study of OX40 agonist ivuxolimab in advanced cancers. Here immunoSEQ multiplex PCR was the method, and the copy in TCRdb shows in-frame clones only, minus some. The data contain roughly 48,000 clones, 60% to 85% of them singletons. Sample: CD4+ or CD8+ T cells sorted from blood, taken in a trial of the OX40 agonist ivuxolimab. The receptors were sampled from an adult with an advanced solid tumor such as melanoma, head and neck, liver or kidney cancer.

V is TRBV19 and J is TRBJ2-4; D is unclear. CDR1 and CDR2 (germline): LNHDA, SQIVND (reference sequence). The CDR3 totals 14 residues. Trimming removed 3 bases from V and 0 bases from J, with 6 bases in between. DNA for the CDR3: TGTGCCAGTAGTATGCCATTAGCCAAAAACATTCAGTACTTC. It is translated as CASSMPLAKNIQYF. Combining the CDR3 with reference TRBV19 and TRBJ2-4 gives the whole variable domain DGGITQSPKYLFRKEGQNVTLSCEQNLNHDAMYWYRQDPGQGLRLIYYSQIVNDFQKGDIAEGYSVSREKKESFPLTVTSAQKNPTAFYLCASSMPLAKNIQYFGAGTRLSVL.

This chain uses TRBV6-6 with TRBJ1-4; D is possibly TRBD1 (6 bases). This CDR3 contains 14 residues. Trimming stripped 6 bases from V and 6 bases from J, with 14 bases between. Germline assignment: CDR1 MNHNY and CDR2 SVGAGI (reference sequence). CDR3 nucleotides: TGTGCCAGCAGGTCTAGGGGGAGGGATGAAAAACTGTTTTTT. Translating gives CASRSRGRDEKLFF.

The chain combines TRBV4-2 with TRBJ1-5, with no clear D. CDR1 and CDR2 (germline): LGHNA, YNFKEQ. The ends were cut back, 0 bases at V and 4 bases at J, with 13 bases in the middle. This CDR3 contains 16 residues. The chain's CDR3 is CASSQDPQPLNQPQHF. In nucleotides, the CDR3 is TGTGCCAGCAGCCAAGATCCCCAGCCTCTGAATCAGCCCCAGCATTTT.

This clone was seen more than once but under ten times. The chain uses TRBV5-4 and TRBJ1-4, with D hard to call. This CDR3 has 14 amino acids. Germline CDR1 and CDR2: SGHNT and YYREEE (reference sequence). Trimming shortened V by 0 bases and J by 6 bases, and 9 bases separated the two germline ends. The CDR3 DNA is TGTGCCAGCAGCTTGGATCTACGGGATGAAAAACTGTTTTTT. It encodes CASSLDLRDEKLFF.

V and J are TRBV5-4 and TRBJ2-3; tentatively, D is TRBD1 or TRBD2 (5 bases each). The V and J ends lost 4 bases and 6 bases respectively, with 18 bases between them. There are 15 residues in the CDR3. Germline V gives CDR1 SGHNT, CDR2 YYREEE (reference sequence). As DNA, the CDR3 is TGTGCCAGCAGCGGCGGCGGTGGGGGTCTGGATACGCAGTATTTT. Protein: CASSGGGGGLDTQYF.

In this sample, this clone turned up a few times. A read error may account for a junction end that differs from germline. This chain joins TRBV9 and TRBJ1-1; TRBD1 might be the D (5 bases). The germline V gene has CDR1 SGDLS and CDR2 YYNGEE. The CDR3 is 15 residues long. CDR3 DNA sequence: TGTGCCAGCAGCGCCACCCCGGGGCTGAACACTGAAGTTTTCTTT. It yields the protein CASSATPGLNTEVFF.

This clone occurred a few times. This rearrangement joins TRBV29-1 to TRBJ2-7; a possible D gene is TRBD2 (5 bases). From germline, CDR1 is SQVTM and CDR2 ANQGSEA. This CDR3 contains 12 residues. The V and J ends lost 4 bases and 2 bases respectively, with 9 bases between them. CDR3 residues: CSVGRGTYEQYF. CDR3 nucleotides: TGCAGCGTTGGACGGGGAACCTACGAGCAGTACTTC.

J is TRBJ2-7 and V is TRBV6-1, with TRBD1 matching over 8 bases. This CDR3 has 15 amino acids. Germline V gene lookup returns CDR1 MNHNS and CDR2 SASEGT. V lost 6 bases and J lost 2; bases outside the gene matches: 9. The CDR3 region is CASRPGTGGAYEQYF. The CDR3 DNA reads as TGTGCCAGCAGGCCCGGGACAGGTGGTGCCTACGAGCAGTACTTC.

This clone has just one count. The genes are TRBV4-3 and TRBJ2-1; 13 nucleotides line up with TRBD2. Germline CDR1 is LGHNA and CDR2 is YSLEER. The CDR3 contains 16 residues. V dropped 6 bases and J dropped 8; count of bases not matched to a gene: 10. The CDR3 DNA is TGCGCCAGCAGAGAGACGACTAGCGGGAGGAGCGATGAGCAGTTCTTC. This translates into CASRETTSGRSDEQFF.

This clone was picked up one time. The gene calls are TRBV5-8 and TRBJ1-4; no definite D call. Trimming took 0 bases from V and 7 from J, leaving 4 bases between them. The CDR3 extends over 12 amino acids. Looked up from germline, CDR1 is SGHTS and CDR2 is YDEGEE. The CDR3 protein is CASSLEIEKLFF. The CDR3 bases are TGTGCCAGCAGCTTGGAGATTGAAAAACTGTTTTTT.

The J gene is TRBJ1-1, the V gene TRBV7-9, with D hard to call. V was clipped by 3 bases and J by 0 bases, with 5 bases between them. The CDR3 spans 13 residues. Germline V gene data show CDR1 as SEHNR and CDR2 as FQNEAQ (reference sequence). This chain's CDR3 is CASSFEVNTEAFF. CDR3 in DNA: TGTGCCAGCAGCTTTGAAGTGAACACTGAAGCTTTCTTT.

This chain uses TRBV10-1 with TRBJ2-3; the match to TRBD2 covers 11 bases. The trim removed 6 bases at V and 2 bases at J, leaving 13 bases unmatched. Germline-derived CDR1 and CDR2 are WNHNN and SYGVQD (reference sequence). The CDR3 covers 18 residues. The DNA for the CDR3 is TGCGCCAGCAGCCGGACTAGCGGGCACCCTACCAACACAGATACGCAGTATTTT. It yields the protein CASSRTSGHPTNTDTQYF.

The chain couples TRBV7-2 to TRBJ1-1, with 7 bases identical to TRBD1. Germline V gene sequence: CDR1 SGHTA, CDR2 FQGNSA. With V trimmed by 5 bases and J by 3 bases, 12 bases remained unmatched. The CDR3 contains 16 residues. CDR3 amino acids: CASSPRNRGRDTEAFF. In DNA, the CDR3 is TGTGCCAGCAGCCCGCGAAACAGGGGAAGGGACACTGAAGCTTTCTTT. The complete variable domain, with remaining parts taken from reference TRBV7-2 and TRBJ1-1, reads GAGVSQSPSNKVTEKGKDVELRCDPISGHTALYWYRQSLGQGLEFLIYFQGNSAPDKSGLPSDRFSAERTGGSVSTLTIQRTQQEDSAVYLCASSPRNRGRDTEAFFGQGTRLTVV.

The V call is TRBV7-8, the J call TRBJ2-3; D is unclear. Trimming left V 8 bases short and J 3 bases short, with 12 bases between. Per germline, CDR1 SGHVS and CDR2 FQNEAQ. This CDR3 comprises 13 residues. CDR3 in DNA: TGTGCCAGCGGCGTTATGGGTACAGATACGCAGTATTTT. Translating gives CASGVMGTDTQYF. The full variable domain, rest sourced from reference TRBV7-8 and TRBJ2-3, is GAGVSQSPRYKVAKRGQDVALRCDPISGHVSLFWYQQALGQGPEFLTYFQNEAQLDKSGLPSDRFFAERPEGSVSTLKIQRTQQEDSAVYLCASGVMGTDTQYFGPGTRLTVL.

The CDR3 nucleotides read TGTGCCAGTTCGTGGGCGGGGGATCAGCCCCAGCATTTT. As protein: CASSWAGDQPQHF. The chain joins TRBV19 to TRBJ1-5, with D possibly TRBD1 on 5 matching bases. Trimming cost V 8 bases and J 5 bases, with 13 bases left between them. CDR3 length equals 13 residues. The germline gives CDR1 LNHDA, CDR2 SQIVND (reference sequence).

The chain uses TRBV7-9 and TRBJ2-7; 9 nucleotides agree with TRBD1. Trimming took 5 bases from V and 5 from J; bases not matched to a gene: 19. Germline CDR1 and CDR2: SEHNR and FQNEAQ (reference sequence). This CDR3 is built from 18 residues. The CDR3, as DNA: TGTGCCAGCAGCCCCCGCTACCTCGGGACAGGGCTAAGCCACGAGCAGTACTTC. Translation: CASSPRYLGTGLSHEQYF.

The chain employs TRBV5-1 and TRBJ1-2; no firm D call. The CDR3 spans 14 residues. CDR1 and CDR2 (germline): SGHRS, YFSETQ. Trimming removed 4 bases from V and 0 bases from J, with 10 bases in between. The CDR3 nucleotides are TGCGCCAGCAGCCGGGTAGAAGCTAACTATGGCTACACCTTC. Translated, it gives CASSRVEANYGYTF. Looking up the rest from reference TRBV5-1 and TRBJ1-2 gives the full variable domain: KAGVTQTPRYLIKTRGQQVTLSCSPISGHRSVSWYQQTPGQGLQFLFEYFSETQRNKGNFPGRFSGRQFSNSRSEMNVSTLELGDSALYLCASSRVEANYGYTFGSGTRLTVV.